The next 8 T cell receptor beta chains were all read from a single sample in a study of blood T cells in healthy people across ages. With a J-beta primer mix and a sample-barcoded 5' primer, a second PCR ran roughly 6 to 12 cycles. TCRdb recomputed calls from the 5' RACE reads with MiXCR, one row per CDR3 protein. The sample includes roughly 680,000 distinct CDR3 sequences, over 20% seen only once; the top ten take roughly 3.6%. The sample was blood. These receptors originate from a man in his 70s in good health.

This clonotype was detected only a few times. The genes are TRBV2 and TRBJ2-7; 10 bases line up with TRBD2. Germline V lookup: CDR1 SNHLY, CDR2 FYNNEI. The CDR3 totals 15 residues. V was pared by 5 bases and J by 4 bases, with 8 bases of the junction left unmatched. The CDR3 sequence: CASSISSGSSYEQYF. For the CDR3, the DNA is TGTGCCAGCAGTATTTCTAGCGGGAGTTCTTACGAGCAGTACTTC. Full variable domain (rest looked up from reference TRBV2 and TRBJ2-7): EPEVTQTPSHQVTQMGQEVILRCVPISNHLYFYWYRQILGQKVEFLVSFYNNEISEKSEIFDDQFSVERPDGSNFTLKIRSTKLEDSAMYFCASSISSGSSYEQYFGPGTRLTVT.

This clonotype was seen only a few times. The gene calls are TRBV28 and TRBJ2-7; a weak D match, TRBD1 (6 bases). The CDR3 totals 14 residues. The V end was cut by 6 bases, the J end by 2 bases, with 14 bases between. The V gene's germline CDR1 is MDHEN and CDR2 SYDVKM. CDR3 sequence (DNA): TGTGCCAGCAGCTCTCAACAGGGTACCTACGAGCAGTACTTC. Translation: CASSSQQGTYEQYF.

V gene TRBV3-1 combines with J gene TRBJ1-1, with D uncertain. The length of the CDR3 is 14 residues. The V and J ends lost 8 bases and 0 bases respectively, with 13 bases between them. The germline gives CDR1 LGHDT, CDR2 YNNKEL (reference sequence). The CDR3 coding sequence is TGTGCCAGCGGCCTGAGGTCCATGAACACTGAAGCTTTCTTT. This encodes CASGLRSMNTEAFF. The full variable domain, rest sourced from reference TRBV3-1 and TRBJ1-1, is DTAVSQTPKYLVTQMGNDKSIKCEQNLGHDTMYWYKQDSKKFLKIMFSYNNKELIINETVPNRFSPKSPDKAHLNLHINSLELGDSAVYFCASGLRSMNTEAFFGQGTRLTVV.

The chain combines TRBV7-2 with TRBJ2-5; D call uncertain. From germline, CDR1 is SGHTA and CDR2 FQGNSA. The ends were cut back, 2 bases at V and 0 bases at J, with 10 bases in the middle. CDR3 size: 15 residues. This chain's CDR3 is CASSLRWSYQETQYF. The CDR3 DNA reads TGTGCCAGCAGCTTAAGGTGGAGCTACCAAGAGACCCAGTACTTC.

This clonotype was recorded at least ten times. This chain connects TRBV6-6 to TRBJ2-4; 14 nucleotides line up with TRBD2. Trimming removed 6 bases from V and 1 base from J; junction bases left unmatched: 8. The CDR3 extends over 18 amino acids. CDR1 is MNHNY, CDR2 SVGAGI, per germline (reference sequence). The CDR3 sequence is CASRPGTSGSGAKNIQYF. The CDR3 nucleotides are TGTGCCAGCAGACCCGGGACTAGCGGGAGTGGGGCCAAAAACATTCAGTACTTC.

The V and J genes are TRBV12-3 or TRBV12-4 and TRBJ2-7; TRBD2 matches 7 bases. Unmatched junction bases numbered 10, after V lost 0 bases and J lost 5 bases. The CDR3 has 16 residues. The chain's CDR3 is CASSLAGLELANEQYF. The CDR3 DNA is TGTGCCAGCAGTTTAGCCGGACTAGAGCTGGCGAACGAGCAGTACTTC.

The DNA of the CDR3 is TGTGCCACCAGTGAAACCGGGACAGCCTATGGCTACACCTTC. Protein sequence: CATSETGTAYGYTF. J is TRBJ1-2 and V is TRBV24-1; 7 positions agree with TRBD1. From germline, CDR1 is KGHDR and CDR2 SFDVKD. The J segment lost 4 bases and the V segment lost 4 bases, leaving 5 bases of the junction unmatched. The CDR3 spans 14 residues.

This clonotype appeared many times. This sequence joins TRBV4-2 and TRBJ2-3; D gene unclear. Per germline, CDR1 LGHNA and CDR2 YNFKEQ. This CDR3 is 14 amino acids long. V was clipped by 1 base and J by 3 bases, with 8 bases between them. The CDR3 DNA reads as TGTGCCAGCAGCCAAGGCGACTCGACAGATACGCAGTATTTT. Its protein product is CASSQGDSTDTQYF.